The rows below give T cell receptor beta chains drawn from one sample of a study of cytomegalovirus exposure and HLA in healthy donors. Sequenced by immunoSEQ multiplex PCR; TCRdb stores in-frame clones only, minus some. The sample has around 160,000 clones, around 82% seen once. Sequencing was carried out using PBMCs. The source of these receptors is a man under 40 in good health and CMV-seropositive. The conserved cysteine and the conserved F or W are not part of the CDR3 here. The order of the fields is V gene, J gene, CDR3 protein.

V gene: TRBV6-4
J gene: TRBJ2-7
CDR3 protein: ASLQGRSYEQY

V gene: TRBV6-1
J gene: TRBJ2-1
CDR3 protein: ASSDGPQGASYNEQF

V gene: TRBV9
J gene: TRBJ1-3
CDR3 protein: ASSVGIVPGNTIY

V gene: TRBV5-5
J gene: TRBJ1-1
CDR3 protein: ASSLEIVNTEAF

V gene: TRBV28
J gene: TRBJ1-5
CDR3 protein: ASSFSGFSNQPQH

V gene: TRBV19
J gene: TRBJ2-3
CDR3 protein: ASSTGGRGADTQY

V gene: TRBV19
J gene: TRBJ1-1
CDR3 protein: ASSEIPGQEAF

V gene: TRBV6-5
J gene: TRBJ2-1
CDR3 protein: ASSLGTRVYNEQF

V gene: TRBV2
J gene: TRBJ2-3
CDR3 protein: ASSRDGDTQY

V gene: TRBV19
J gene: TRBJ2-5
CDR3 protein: ASRSELAGEQETQY

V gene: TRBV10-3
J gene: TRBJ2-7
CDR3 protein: AISELFYEQY

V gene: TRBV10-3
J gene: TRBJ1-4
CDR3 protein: AISSAGVLDNEKLF

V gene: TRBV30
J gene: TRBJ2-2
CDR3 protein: AWSVFQGDFANTGELF

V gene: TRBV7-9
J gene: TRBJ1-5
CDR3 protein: ASSLAADSNQPQH

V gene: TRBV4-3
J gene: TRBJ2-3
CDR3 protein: ASSHGEGDTDTQY

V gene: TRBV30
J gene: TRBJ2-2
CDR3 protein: AWSGLVATGELF

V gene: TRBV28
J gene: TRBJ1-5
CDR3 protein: ASSLGQGFRQPQH

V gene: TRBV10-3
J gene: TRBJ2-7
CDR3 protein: ANARAGGPSYEQY

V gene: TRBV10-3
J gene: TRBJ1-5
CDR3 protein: AISATEGNQPQH

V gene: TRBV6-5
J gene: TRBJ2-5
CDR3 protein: ASSYSEGHGETQY